This entry lists 15 T cell receptor beta chains sequenced from one sample in a study of blood T cell repertoires in COVID-19. TCRdb keeps only in-frame clones here, not all; method: immunoSEQ multiplex PCR. The data contain around 85,000 clones, around 88% of them singletons. The sequenced sample was peripheral blood. The source of these receptors is a man aged 45-65 years with active COVID-19.

V usage is TRBV4-1 and J usage is TRBJ2-3, with D perhaps TRBD2 (6 bases). Trimming removed 1 base at V and 0 bases at J, with 17 bases between. The CDR3 totals 18 residues. Per germline, CDR1 MGHRA and CDR2 YSYEKL. The CDR3 nucleotides read TGCGCCAGCAGCCAAGGATTAAGATGGGACTTAAGCACAGATACGCAGTATTTT. It codes for CASSQGLRWDLSTDTQYF.

The gene calls are TRBV6-1 and TRBJ1-2, with D possibly TRBD1 on 5 matching bases. The CDR3 has 13 amino acids. Trimming pared 1 base from V and 5 bases from J, leaving 8 bases between. From germline, CDR1 is MNHNS and CDR2 SASEGT. For the CDR3, the DNA is TGTGCCAGCAGTGAAGGGGACTTGTATGGCTACACCTTC. This encodes CASSEGDLYGYTF.

J is TRBJ1-1 and V is TRBV11-2; 7 bases are shared with TRBD1. Germline V gene sequence: CDR1 SGHAT, CDR2 FQNNGV. V lost 5 bases, J lost 1 base, and 4 bases stayed unmatched. This CDR3 is built from 14 residues. In DNA, the CDR3 is TGTGCCAGCAGCCCTGGGACAGAGAACACTGAAGCTTTCTTT. This gives the protein CASSPGTENTEAFF.

V is TRBV5-4 and J is TRBJ2-7, with 7 positions matching TRBD2. Germline V gene sequence: CDR1 SGHNT, CDR2 YYREEE (reference sequence). The J segment lost 0 bases and the V segment lost 1 base, leaving 4 bases of the junction unmatched. This CDR3 comprises 15 residues. CDR3 residues: CASSLWGGSSYEQYF. The CDR3 DNA sequence: TGTGCCAGCAGCTTGTGGGGCGGGAGCTCCTACGAGCAGTACTTC.

The rearrangement uses TRBV11-1 and TRBJ1-1; D gene ambiguous. Trimming pared 3 bases from V and 1 base from J, leaving 6 bases between. Germline V gene data show CDR1 as SGHAT and CDR2 as FQDESV (reference sequence). The CDR3 sequence is 13 residues long. The CDR3 nucleotides are TGTGCCAGCAGCTTCACAAAGAACACTGAAGCTTTCTTT. Translation gives CASSFTKNTEAFF.

The genes are TRBV7-8 and TRBJ2-7; 9 bases fit TRBD1. The CDR3 runs to 16 residues. With 4 bases clipped from V and 2 bases from J, the junction kept 9 bases outside the gene matches. From germline, CDR1 is SGHVS and CDR2 FQNEAQ. CDR3: CASSSVEGQGPYEQYF. The DNA for the CDR3 is TGTGCCAGCAGCTCGGTTGAGGGACAGGGACCCTACGAGCAGTACTTC.

V is TRBV6-6 and J is TRBJ2-7; TRBD1 aligns across 8 bases. Germline V CDR1 and CDR2: MNHNY, SVGAGI (reference sequence). Trimming at V came to 8 bases and at J to 4 bases, leaving 7 bases not matched to a gene. This CDR3 is built from 13 residues. The CDR3 bases are TGTGCCAGCCGGGACAGGCCTTCGTACGAGCAGTACTTC. Its protein is CASRDRPSYEQYF.

This clone appeared once. The rearrangement uses TRBV7-9 and TRBJ1-2; TRBD1 is a possible D gene (5 bases). Deletions cut 1 base from V and 4 bases from J, with 7 bases between. CDR1 is SEHNR and CDR2 is FQNEAQ in the germline V gene (reference sequence). This CDR3 comprises 13 residues. For the CDR3, the DNA is TGTGCCAGCAGCTTAGGTACAGGCTATGGCTACACCTTC. It codes for CASSLGTGYGYTF.

The chain has TRBV28 and TRBJ2-1; 9 bases map to TRBD1. The CDR3 is 17 amino acids. The V and J ends lost 2 bases and 0 bases, in that order; junction bases with no gene match: 5. Germline V gene sequence: CDR1 MDHEN, CDR2 SYDVKM. The CDR3 loop is CASSLTQGASSYNEQFF. In DNA form, the CDR3 reads TGTGCCAGCAGTTTAACACAGGGGGCCAGCTCCTACAATGAGCAGTTCTTC. Drawing the rest from reference TRBV28 and TRBJ2-1, the complete variable domain is DVKVTQSSRYLVKRTGEKVFLECVQDMDHENMFWYRQDPGLGLRLIYFSYDVKMKEKGDIPEGYSVSREKKERFSLILESASTNQTSMYLCASSLTQGASSYNEQFFGPGTRLTVL.

The chain is built from TRBV7-2 and TRBJ1-2; 7 nucleotides agree with TRBD1. CDR3 size: 15 residues. After removal of 1 base from V and 2 bases from J, the junction contained 4 bases not matched to a gene. Per the germline V gene, CDR1 is SGHTA and CDR2 is FQGNSA. Written as DNA, the CDR3 is TGTGCCAGCAGCTTAGAAGGGGGACAGAACTATGGCTACACCTTC. It is translated as CASSLEGGQNYGYTF.

This chain joins TRBV7-2 and TRBJ1-2; D may be TRBD1 (6 bases). Trimming shortened V by 1 base and J by 2 bases, and 11 bases separated the two germline ends. Germline V CDR1 and CDR2: SGHTA, FQGNSA. This CDR3 has 15 residues. Here the CDR3 reads CASSLDGGRNYGYTF. The CDR3 coding sequence is TGTGCCAGCAGCTTAGACGGGGGGCGGAACTATGGCTACACCTTC.

The chain joins TRBV2 to TRBJ1-6; D is unresolved. CDR1 SNHLY and CDR2 FYNNEI come from the germline V gene. CDR3 size: 13 residues. Trimming took off 3 bases at V and 8 bases at J, with 8 bases between the two ends. For the CDR3, the DNA is TGTGCCAGCAGTGACAGGTTGGATTCACCCCTCCACTTT. Encoded protein: CASSDRLDSPLHF.

The genes are TRBV6-6 and TRBJ2-7, with D maybe TRBD1 (6 bases). Germline V gene data show CDR1 as MNHNY and CDR2 as SVGAGI (reference sequence). With 7 bases removed from V and 2 bases from J, the gap between germline ends came to 18 bases. The CDR3 has 15 amino acids. The CDR3 spells CASNTTGWNTYEQYF. CDR3 nucleotides: TGTGCCAGCAACACTACAGGGTGGAACACCTACGAGCAGTACTTC.

The rearrangement links TRBV27 to TRBJ1-5, with unresolved D. This CDR3 contains 14 residues. Germline CDR1 MNHEY, CDR2 SMNVEV (reference sequence). Trimming took 3 bases from V and 7 from J, leaving 13 bases between them. The CDR3 is CASSFRRTGQPQHF. CDR3 DNA: TGTGCCAGCAGTTTCCGAAGGACGGGGCAGCCCCAGCATTTT.

A few counts support this clone. This chain joins TRBV19 and TRBJ2-4, with D tentatively TRBD1 (5 bases). CDR1 and CDR2 from the germline V gene are LNHDA and SQIVND (reference sequence). V gave up 3 bases and J gave up 4 bases, with 19 bases separating them. This CDR3 contains 17 residues. Here the CDR3 DNA reads TGTGCCAGTAGTATTTCCGGGCAGGGCGACGTTAAAAACATTCAGTACTTC. Translation gives CASSISGQGDVKNIQYF.